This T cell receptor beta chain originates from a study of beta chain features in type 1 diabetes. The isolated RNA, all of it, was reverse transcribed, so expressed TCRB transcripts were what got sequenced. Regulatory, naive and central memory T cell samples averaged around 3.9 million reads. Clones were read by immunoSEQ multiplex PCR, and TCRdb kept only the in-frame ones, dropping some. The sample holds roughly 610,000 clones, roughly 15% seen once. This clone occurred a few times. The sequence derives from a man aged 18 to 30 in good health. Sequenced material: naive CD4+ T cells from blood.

CDR3 coding DNA: TGCGCCAGCAGCTTGGTTAGGATTACCGATGAGCAGTTCTTC. This codes for CASSLVRITDEQFF. This sequence joins TRBV5-1 and TRBJ2-1, with D unclear. In germline, CDR1 is SGHRS, CDR2 YFSETQ. V gave up 0 bases and J gave up 8 bases, with 12 bases separating them. This CDR3 region has 14 residues.